This entry lists 11 T cell receptor beta chains sequenced from one sample in a study of blood T cell repertoires in COVID-19. Repertoires were generated with immunoSEQ multiplex PCR, while TCRdb's copy carries only in-frame clones and drops some. The table shows some 240,000 clones, with around 84% occurring only once. The sequenced sample was PBMCs or T cells enriched from blood (not recorded which). The source is a man aged 25-45 years with acute COVID-19.

The chain couples TRBV27 to TRBJ1-3; D is perhaps TRBD1 (5 bases). This CDR3 comprises 16 residues. Trimming pared 5 bases from V and 2 bases from J, leaving 16 bases between. Germline values: CDR1 MNHEY, CDR2 SMNVEV (reference sequence). The DNA of the CDR3 is TGTGCCAGCAGTCCTTACCGCGGGGCGCCTGGAAACACCATATATTTT. It specifies CASSPYRGAPGNTIYF.

J is TRBJ2-7 and V is TRBV3-1 (or the pseudogene TRBV3-2); 9 bases align to TRBD2. The junction had 8 bases not matched to a gene; V was cut back by 3 bases and J by 5 bases. CDR1 is LGHDT, CDR2 YNNKEL, per germline (reference sequence). The length of the CDR3 is 15 residues. The CDR3 loop reads CASSQSGGRRNEQYV. The CDR3 DNA is TGTGCCAGCAGCCAGAGCGGGGGGCGCAGGAACGAGCAGTACGTC.

This clone was picked up one time. The chain joins TRBV6-5 to TRBJ2-7; 7 nucleotides align to TRBD2. CDR1 is MNHEY, CDR2 SVGAGI, per germline. Germline trimming cut 0 bases from V and 0 bases from J; bases unmatched to any gene: 5. This CDR3 is 16 amino acids long. The CDR3 spells CASSYSEAGSSYEQYV. Written as DNA, the CDR3 is TGTGCCAGCAGTTACTCGGAAGCGGGGAGCTCCTACGAGCAGTACGTC.

This chain links TRBV27 with TRBJ1-5; no firm D call. Germline loops: CDR1 MNHEY, CDR2 SMNVEV (reference sequence). This CDR3 comprises 14 residues. Trimming removed 6 bases at V and 2 bases at J, with 11 bases between. The CDR3 nucleotides read TGTGCCAGCAGCCCCGGTAGAGGCAATCAGCCCCAGCATTTT. This gives the protein CASSPGRGNQPQHF.

The chain links TRBV5-4 to TRBJ2-3, with a weak D call TRBD2 (5 bases). Germline V gene data show CDR1 as SGHNT and CDR2 as YYREEE (reference sequence). This CDR3 comprises 13 residues. Trimming removed 4 bases at V and 1 base at J, with 7 bases between. The CDR3 loop is CASSRRGTDTQYF. DNA for the CDR3: TGTGCCAGCAGCCGGCGGGGCACAGATACGCAGTATTTT.

As for this clone: Other DNA sequences in the sample encode the same CDR3. V gene TRBV27 combines with J gene TRBJ2-1; 8 bases are a match to TRBD2. Germline V gene data show CDR1 as MNHEY and CDR2 as SMNVEV (reference sequence). V was pared by 3 bases and J by 4 bases, with 5 bases of the junction left unmatched. This CDR3 region has 15 residues. This chain's CDR3 is CASSFSAGGYNEQFF. CDR3 sequence (DNA): TGTGCCAGCAGTTTCTCCGCGGGGGGATACAATGAGCAGTTCTTC.

The gene calls are TRBV19 and TRBJ1-4; the match to TRBD1 covers 7 bases. With 7 bases clipped from V and 7 bases from J, the junction kept 9 bases outside the gene matches. This CDR3 spans 14 amino acids. The V gene's germline CDR1 is LNHDA and CDR2 SQIVND (reference sequence). Here the CDR3 reads CASTLGQGVEKLFF. CDR3 DNA sequence: TGTGCCAGTACCCTAGGGCAGGGGGTTGAAAAACTGTTTTTT.

This clone was seen just once. V and J are TRBV30 and TRBJ1-4; D ambiguous. Germline V CDR1 and CDR2: GTSNPN, SVGIG (reference sequence). The CDR3 is 13 amino acids. The ends were cut back, 1 base at V and 7 bases at J, with 10 bases in the middle. The CDR3 region has the DNA TGTGCCTGGAGTGGGAGGGTCGGTGAAAAACTGTTTTTT. Translating it yields CAWSGRVGEKLFF.

This clone was seen a few times. The chain has TRBV23-1 and TRBJ2-7; weak D call: TRBD2 (7 bases). TRBV23-1 counts as an open reading frame of uncertain function. The CDR3 runs to 17 residues. Trimming shortened V by 0 bases and J by 2 bases, and 17 bases separated the two germline ends. The CDR3 sequence is CASSQSILRGTTYEQYV. The CDR3 DNA follows: TGCGCCAGCAGTCAATCGATTTTGCGGGGGACAACCTACGAGCAGTACGTC.

The chain is built from TRBV3-1 (or the pseudogene TRBV3-2) and TRBJ1-6; perhaps TRBD1 as D (5 bases). The CDR3 consists of 13 residues. V was clipped by 7 bases and J by 7 bases, with 11 bases between them. The germline V gene has CDR1 LGHDT and CDR2 YNNKEL (reference sequence). CDR3 coding DNA: TGTGCCAGCACCGACAGCCTCAATTCACCCCTCCACTTT. Translation: CASTDSLNSPLHF.

The genes are TRBV7-9 and TRBJ1-1; weak D call: TRBD1 (5 bases). The CDR3 is made up of 15 amino acids. The germline CDR1 and CDR2 sequences are SEHNR and FQNEAQ (reference sequence). The V end lost 1 base, the J end lost 3 bases, and 12 bases lay between the germline ends. CDR3 nucleotide sequence: TGTGCCAGCAGCTTAGGAGGGGCGGGGGACACTGAAGCTTTCTTT. This codes for CASSLGGAGDTEAFF.